This TCR beta chain was sequenced for a study of Graves' ophthalmopathy and Graves' hyperthyroidism. Findings and caveats of the study: Most thyroid clonotypes expanded beyond 0.001 frequency were also found in blood.

RNA served as the template for amplifying TCR beta CDR3 regions. Amplification began with first-round RT-PCR using HTBI primers, then second-round multiplex PCR was performed. TCRdb re-derived calls from the multiplex PCR reads in MiXCR, one entry per CDR3 protein. The repertoire holds a few hundred thousand distinct CDR3 sequences, with over 20% as singletons. No progression to ophthalmopathy over 18 months defined stable hyperthyroidism. The hyperthyroidism patients had a new diagnosis of under 2 months' duration and were aged 18 to 65. In this cohort, patients with other autoimmune diseases, uncontrolled infections, pregnancy or lactation were excluded. This clonotype came up many times. As yet, its antigen is unknown. This receptor was identified in a woman aged 18 to 35 with stable Graves' hyperthyroidism. The sample comprised peripheral blood.

CDR3 loop: CASSQISGANVLTF. The DNA for the CDR3 is TGTGCCAGCAGCCAGATCTCTGGGGCCAACGTCCTGACTTTC. V gene TRBV14 combines with J gene TRBJ2-6; D uncertain. This CDR3 comprises 14 residues. V was shortened by 3 bases and J by 0 bases, with 3 bases between the two germline ends. Germline CDR1 is SGHDN and CDR2 is FVKESK.